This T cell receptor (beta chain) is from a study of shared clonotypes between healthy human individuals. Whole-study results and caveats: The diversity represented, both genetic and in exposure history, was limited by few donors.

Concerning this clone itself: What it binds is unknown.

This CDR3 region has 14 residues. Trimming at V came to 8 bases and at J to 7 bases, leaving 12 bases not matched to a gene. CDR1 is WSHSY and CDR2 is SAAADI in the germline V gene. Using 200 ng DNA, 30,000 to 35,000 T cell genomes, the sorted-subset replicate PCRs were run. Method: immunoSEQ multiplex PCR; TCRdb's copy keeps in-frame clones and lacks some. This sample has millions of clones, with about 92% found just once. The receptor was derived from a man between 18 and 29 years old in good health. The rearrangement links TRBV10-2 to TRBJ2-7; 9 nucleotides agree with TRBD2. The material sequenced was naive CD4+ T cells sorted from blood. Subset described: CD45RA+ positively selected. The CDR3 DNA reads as TGCGCCAGCTGTGCGGGAGGGAGTACGATTGAGCAGTACTTC. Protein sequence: CASCAGGSTIEQYF.